This TCR beta chain originates from a study of CXCR3-negative and CXCR3-positive naive CD8 T cells. Study at large: Summed over all libraries, TRB reads came to 130 million to 150 million, with about 1.5 +/- 0.3 million per library.

UMI-labeled TRB cDNA libraries were prepared by 5' RACE. TCRdb re-called the 5' RACE reads; every CDR3 protein appears as one record, without DNA. The repertoire table contains fewer than 90,000 distinct CDR3 sequences. About this clonotype: Its specificity is unknown.

Study-level results: Memory CD8+ cells showed much lower diversity, while both naive subsets were comparably high. The study found CXCR3 expression partially decreased after cryopreservation and ran most assays on fresh PBMCs. CXCR3-positive naive cells carried more hydrophobic TRB CDR3s than CXCR3-negative ones.

Sequencing used naive CXCR3+ CD8+ T cells from blood. Regarding subset: CD45RO-CCR7+CD27+CD95- naive CD8+ T cells expressing CXCR3 (TNR3+). The sequence was collected from a human donor in good health. Some clones in this sample may be carry-over from other donors' samples.

The CDR3 protein is CASSPDRTAINEKLFF. V and J are TRBV9 and TRBJ1-4. Germline loops: CDR1 SGDLS, CDR2 YYNGEE. This CDR3 region has 16 residues.